This T cell receptor beta chain originates from a study of human T cells and chemical hapten exposure. The wider study: Affected patients, primarily female, had alopecia areata, totalis or universalis.

V shed 3 bases and J 3 bases; nucleotides not matched to a gene: 9. There are 17 residues in the CDR3. CDR1 is MNHEY, CDR2 SVGEGT, per germline. One entry per CDR3 protein, called by TCRdb with MiXCR from the RACE reads. Of roughly 380,000 distinct CDR3 sequences in the sample, roughly 4.8% were seen once. Time point indicated: patch test 1, 2 weeks after DPC sensitization. Treatment of the sample: therapeutic diphenylcyclopropenone sensitization with weekly scalp DPC. The material was whole blood, obtained in connection with sensitization to the hapten diphenylcyclopropenone (DPC). This TCR derives from a woman aged 45-65 years with alopecia areata. Some clones in this sample may be carry-over from other donors' samples. The chain has TRBV6-2 or TRBV6-3 and TRBJ1-5, with 9 nucleotides matching TRBD1. The CDR3 region has the DNA TGTGCCAGCAGTTATAGACCGGGACAGGGATACAATCAGCCCCAGCATTTT. Translating gives CASSYRPGQGYNQPQHF.